The rows below give T cell receptor beta chains drawn from one sample of a study of a mutant IDH1 vaccine in newly diagnosed glioma. Profiled with immunoSEQ multiplex PCR; TCRdb holds only in-frame clones, not every one. The sample has tens of thousands of clones, approximately 92% seen once. The sample was PBMCs, taken from a glioma patient treated with radiotherapy, temozolomide or both. These receptors were taken from a man in his forties or fifties with glioma. The CDR3 runs from the conserved cysteine through the conserved F or W. Each record gives: clone size, J gene, D gene, V gene, CDR3 DNA, CDR3 protein. D genes are given only for firm matches. Expanded clones get a size class; other rows say once, few or many, or leave the size out.

>.|TRBJ1-1|TRBD1|TRBV6-5
TGTGCCAGCAGTTACAGACAGGGGGCTACGAACACTGAAGCTTTCTTT
CASSYRQGATNTEAFF
>.|TRBJ1-2|.|TRBV7-8
TGTGCCAGCAGCTTGAACAGGAGGGATGGCTACACCTTC
CASSLNRRDGYTF
>.|TRBJ1-3|TRBD1|TRBV9
TGTGCCAGCAGCGTACAGGGGGCGAAAGGGGGAAACACCATATATTTT
CASSVQGAKGGNTIYF
>.|TRBJ1-5|.|TRBV28
TGTGCCAGCAGTTTGGCCCTGGGAGGGCATCAGCCCCAGCATTTT
CASSLALGGHQPQHF
>.|TRBJ1-1|TRBD1|TRBV28
TGTGCCAGCAGCTCGACAGGGGGAATGAACACTGAAGCTTTCTTT
CASSSTGGMNTEAFF
>.|TRBJ1-2|.|TRBV5-3
TGTGCCAGAAGCCGCGCCGGGTCGCGATACACCTTC
CARSRAGSRYTF
>.|TRBJ2-2|.|TRBV7-9
TGTGCCAGCAGCTTAGGAGAATCTCGGGGTTATTTCACCGGGGAGCTGTTTTTT
CASSLGESRGYFTGELFF
>.|TRBJ1-1|TRBD1|TRBV7-2
TGTGCCAGCAGCTCCTTCACGACAGGGAAAGCTTTCTTT
CASSSFTTGKAFF
>.|TRBJ1-2|.|TRBV19
TGTGCCAGTAGTATAAGAGGGGTTGATGGCTACACCTTC
CASSIRGVDGYTF
>.|TRBJ2-5|.|TRBV28
TGTGCCAGCAAAGTAGACGGGGAGGAGACCCAGTACTTC
CASKVDGEETQYF
>.|TRBJ1-2|.|TRBV5-1
TGCGCCAGCAGCTTGGTGGCGGCCTGGGGCTACACCTTC
CASSLVAAWGYTF
>.|TRBJ2-3|.|TRBV9
TGTGCCAGCAGCGTAGAGGGCAGGGGAGGCACAGATACGCAGTATTTT
CASSVEGRGGTDTQYF
>.|TRBJ2-5|TRBD2|TRBV10-3
TGTGCCATCAGTGTAGCGGGGGGGGGCCAAGAGACCCAGTACTTC
CAISVAGGGQETQYF
>.|TRBJ1-1|.|TRBV2
TGTGCCAGTGGTAGGGAAATGAACACTGAAGCTTTCTTT
CASGREMNTEAFF
>.|TRBJ2-7|TRBD1|TRBV19
TGTGCCAGTAGTACCCGGGACAGACCCAACGAGCAGTACTTC
CASSTRDRPNEQYF
>.|TRBJ1-6|.|TRBV5-6
TGTGCCACCCCTTTTTCACCCCTCCACTTT
CATPFSPLHF
>few|TRBJ2-2|.|TRBV5-1
TGCGCCAGCAGCTTGGACGGGGAGCTGTTTTTT
CASSLDGELFF
>.|TRBJ1-2|.|TRBV4-3
TGCGCCAGCAGCCAAGATCTCAGGGGCGGCTATGGCTACACCTTC
CASSQDLRGGYGYTF
>.|TRBJ2-7|TRBD1|TRBV6-5
TGTGCCAGCAGTTACGGTCAGGGGGCCGGAGAGCAGTACTTC
CASSYGQGAGEQYF
>once|TRBJ2-1|.|TRBV19
TGTGCCAGTAGTCCCTGGAGACAGCCGCCCTACAATGAGCAGTTCTTC
CASSPWRQPPYNEQFF
>.|TRBJ2-5|TRBD2|TRBV7-8
TGTGCCAGCAGCCTCTTAGCGGGAGACGCGCAGACCCAGTACTTC
CASSLLAGDAQTQYF
>.|TRBJ2-7|.|TRBV4-2
TGTGCCAGCAGCCAAGATCAGGGGGGCTTAAACTTGCAGTACTTC
CASSQDQGGLNLQYF